This entry describes one TCR beta chain. Antigen specificity is unknown. Profiling relied on immunoSEQ multiplex PCR, and the TCRdb table lists in-frame clones only, not all of them. Altogether under 300,000 clones are present, roughly 89% being singletons, with the ten largest covering roughly 0.38%. This sample stems from a study of cytomegalovirus exposure and HLA in healthy donors. Overall study findings and caveats: The authors confirmed in vitro that three CMV-associated chains were specific for CMV antigens. Investigators reported 150 to 200 TCR beta chains as tied to cytomegalovirus.

Germline loops: CDR1 SGHNT, CDR2 YYREEE (reference sequence). The CDR3 runs 15 residues. The junction had 4 bases not matched to a gene; V was cut back by 3 bases and J by 1 base. The receptor was derived from a woman aged 18-35 years in good health and CMV-seronegative. Sequencing was carried out using PBMCs. The chain uses TRBV5-4 and TRBJ2-3, with 8 positions matching TRBD2. The chain's CDR3 is CASSSKLAGTDTQYF. The DNA for the CDR3 is TGTGCCAGCAGCTCCAAACTAGCGGGCACAGATACGCAGTATTTT.